These 10 T cell receptor beta chains originate from one sample sequenced in a study of cytomegalovirus exposure and HLA in healthy donors. This table comes from immunoSEQ multiplex PCR, and its TCRdb copy is limited to in-frame clones, with some not included. The sample has about 170,000 clones, about 86% seen once. Sequenced material: PBMCs. The receptors here all came from a woman under 30 in good health and CMV-seronegative.

V usage is TRBV29-1 and J usage is TRBJ2-7; 7 bases agree with TRBD2. Germline assignment: CDR1 SQVTM and CDR2 ANQGSEA. The CDR3 has 12 amino acids. Unmatched junction bases numbered 9, after V lost 7 bases and J lost 6 bases. Here the CDR3 DNA reads TGCAGCGCATCCGGGGGGTCCGGCGAGCAGTACTTC. Amino acid sequence: CSASGGSGEQYF.

The chain employs TRBV6-4 and TRBJ2-2, with 7 bases that match TRBD2. The CDR3 consists of 14 residues. Trimming removed 4 bases from V and 4 bases from J; junction bases left unmatched: 3. The germline V gene encodes CDR1 MRHNA and CDR2 SNTAGT. The CDR3 region has the DNA TGTGCCAGCAGTGTGGGAGGGTCCACCGGGGAGCTGTTTTTT. It specifies CASSVGGSTGELFF.

The rearrangement uses TRBV29-1 and TRBJ1-1; 11 bases are a match to TRBD1. Germline V gene data show CDR1 as SQVTM and CDR2 as ANQGSEA. V lost 6 bases and J lost 6; bases outside the gene matches: 6. The length of the CDR3 is 13 residues. CDR3 sequence (DNA): TGCAGCGTCGAACCGGGACAGGGGGCTGAAGCTTTCTTT. Its translation is CSVEPGQGAEAFF. Combining the CDR3 with reference TRBV29-1 and TRBJ1-1 gives the whole variable domain SAVISQKPSRDICQRGTSLTIQCQVDSQVTMMFWYRQQPGQSLTLIATANQGSEATYESGFVIDKFPISRPNLTFSTLTVSNMSPEDSSIYLCSVEPGQGAEAFFGQGTRLTVV.

This chain links TRBV5-4 with TRBJ1-2, with a weak D call TRBD1 (6 bases). Germline lookup yields CDR1 SGHNT and CDR2 YYREEE (reference sequence). The CDR3 spans 15 residues. Between the trimmed V and J ends, which lost 0 bases and 5 bases, there was a span of 14 bases. DNA for the CDR3: TGTGCCAGCAGCTTGGCCAGGGGCGGGTTATATGGCTACACCTTC. Its translation is CASSLARGGLYGYTF.

The chain joins TRBV18 to TRBJ1-2; D is perhaps TRBD1 (5 bases). The V and J ends lost 5 bases and 8 bases respectively, with 21 bases between them. The CDR3 has 15 residues. From germline, CDR1 is KGHSH and CDR2 LQKENI. DNA for the CDR3: TGTGCCAGCTCATCAAACACCATGGGGGAGGGAGGCTACACCTTC. It translates to CASSSNTMGEGGYTF.

This chain connects TRBV30 to TRBJ2-5, with TRBD2 matching over 8 bases. Germline lookup yields CDR1 GTSNPN and CDR2 SVGIG (reference sequence). The V segment lost 0 bases and the J segment 5 bases; nucleotides outside the gene matches: 11. The CDR3 extends over 16 amino acids. This CDR3 reads CAWSVFSGVVGETQYF. In DNA, the CDR3 is TGTGCCTGGAGTGTATTTAGCGGGGTCGTTGGGGAGACCCAGTACTTC.

This clone was seen a handful of times. This rearrangement joins TRBV30 to TRBJ1-3; maybe TRBD1 (6 bases). Trimming pared 2 bases from V and 2 bases from J, leaving 13 bases between. Germline V gives CDR1 GTSNPN, CDR2 SVGIG (reference sequence). The CDR3 covers 15 residues. CDR3 coding DNA: TGTGCCTGGAGTTCTCTGGGGGCGGCTGGAAACACCATATATTTT. Protein product: CAWSSLGAAGNTIYF.

V and J are TRBV11-2 and TRBJ1-1, with D possibly TRBD1 on 6 matching bases. This CDR3 has 18 residues. V gave up 1 base and J gave up 1 base, with 19 bases separating them. Germline-derived CDR1 and CDR2 are SGHAT and FQNNGV. In DNA, the CDR3 is TGTGCCAGCAGCTTAGGAAGGATCAGGGGCCCTGGGAACACTGAAGCTTTCTTT. Translated: CASSLGRIRGPGNTEAFF. The full variable domain, in which reference TRBV11-2 and TRBJ1-1 provide the parts outside the CDR3, is EAGVAQSPRYKIIEKRQSVAFWCNPISGHATLYWYQQILGQGPKLLIQFQNNGVVDDSQLPKDRFSAERLKGVDSTLKIQPAKLEDSAVYLCASSLGRIRGPGNTEAFFGQGTRLTVV.

The V gene is TRBV12-5, the J gene TRBJ1-6; the D is unclear. The CDR3 runs 13 residues. The V end was cut by 1 base, the J end by 7 bases, with 5 bases between. Germline V lookup: CDR1 LGHNT, CDR2 FRNRAP. Here the CDR3 DNA reads TGTGCTAGTGGTTTGGATCCGAATTCACCCCTCCACTTT. This gives the protein CASGLDPNSPLHF.

This clone was found once. The chain uses TRBV4-1 and TRBJ1-3; D possibly corresponds to TRBD1 (5 bases). The CDR3 is 14 residues long. CDR1 and CDR2 from the germline V gene are MGHRA and YSYEKL. V was cut by 5 bases and J by 0 bases, with 8 bases left in between. CDR3 sequence reads: CASSSGISGNTIYF. The CDR3 DNA is TGCGCCAGCAGCTCAGGGATCTCTGGAAACACCATATATTTT.